This T cell receptor beta chain emerged from a study of T cells expressing NK-cell markers. Turning to the study itself: Beta-chain profiling covered CD3+CD56+NKG2C+, CD3+CD56+NKG2C- and CD3+CD56-NKG2C+ sorted subsets.

The TCR beta cDNA came from 5'RACE template switching with UMIs. Reanalyzing the 5' RACE reads, TCRdb keeps one entry per CDR3 protein, without DNA. The sample data list a few hundred thousand distinct CDR3 sequences. Material: blood T cells: a sorted CD56 or NKG2C T cell subset, CD4+ or CD8+ T cells, or bulk PBMC T cells (not recorded which). The source is a woman aged 45 to 65 in good health.

The CDR3 sequence is CASSIGTGASNQPQHF. The chain employs TRBV12-3 or TRBV12-4 and TRBJ1-5; TCRdb outputs TRBD1, but without DNA this stays unchecked. The CDR3 is made up of 16 amino acids.